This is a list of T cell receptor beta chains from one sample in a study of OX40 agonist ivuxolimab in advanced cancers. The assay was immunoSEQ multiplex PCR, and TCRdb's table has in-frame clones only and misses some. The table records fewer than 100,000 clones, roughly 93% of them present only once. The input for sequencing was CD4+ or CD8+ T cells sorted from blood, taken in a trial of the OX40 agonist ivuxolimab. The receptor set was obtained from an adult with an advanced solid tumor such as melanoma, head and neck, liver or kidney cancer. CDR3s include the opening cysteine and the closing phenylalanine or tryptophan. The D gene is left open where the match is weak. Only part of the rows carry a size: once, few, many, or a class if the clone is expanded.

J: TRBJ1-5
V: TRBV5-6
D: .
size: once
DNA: TGTGCCAGCAGCTCCTCAACTCAGCCCCAGCATTTT
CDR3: CASSSSTQPQHF

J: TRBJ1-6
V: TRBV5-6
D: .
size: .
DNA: TGTGCCAGCAGCTTGGACAGCTATAATTCACCCCTCCACTTT
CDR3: CASSLDSYNSPLHF

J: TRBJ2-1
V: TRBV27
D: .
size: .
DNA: TGTGCCAGCAGTAGAGACAGGAGCTCCTACAATGAGCAGTTCTTC
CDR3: CASSRDRSSYNEQFF

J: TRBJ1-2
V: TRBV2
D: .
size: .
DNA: TGTGCCAGCAGTGGGGTTTCCAACTATGGCTACACCTTC
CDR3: CASSGVSNYGYTF

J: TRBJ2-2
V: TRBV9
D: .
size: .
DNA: TGTGCCAGCAGCGTAGAGACCGACATCCTGGGGGAGCTGTTTTTT
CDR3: CASSVETDILGELFF

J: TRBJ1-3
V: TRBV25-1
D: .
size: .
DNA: TGTGCCAGCAGTGCTCCGGGACAACACACCATATATTTT
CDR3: CASSAPGQHTIYF

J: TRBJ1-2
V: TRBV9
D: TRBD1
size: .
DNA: TGTGCCAGCAGCGTAGCGGGGGGACAGAACTATGGCTACACCTTC
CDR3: CASSVAGGQNYGYTF

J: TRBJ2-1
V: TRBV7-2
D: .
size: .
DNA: TGTGCCAGCAGCTTAGCGTTACGGGGCCGGAAACATGAGCAGTTCTTC
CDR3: CASSLALRGRKHEQFF

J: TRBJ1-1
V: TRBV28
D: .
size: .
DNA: TGTGCCAGCAGGGGCGGGATGAACACTGAAGCTTTCTTT
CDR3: CASRGGMNTEAFF

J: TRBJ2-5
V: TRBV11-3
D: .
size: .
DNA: TGTGCCAGCAGCCTTCACAACCAAGAGACCCAGTACTTC
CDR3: CASSLHNQETQYF

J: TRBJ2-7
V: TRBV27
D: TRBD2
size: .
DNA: TGTGCCAGCAGTCCTCTAGCGGGAGGGCCGTCTGTCTCCTACGAGCAGTACTTC
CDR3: CASSPLAGGPSVSYEQYF

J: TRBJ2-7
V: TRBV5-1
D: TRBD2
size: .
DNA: TGCGCCAGCAGCTTGTTCGGCCGGACTAGCGGGATTCTCGAGCAGTACTTC
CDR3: CASSLFGRTSGILEQYF

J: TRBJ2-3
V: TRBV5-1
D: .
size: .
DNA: TGCGCCAGCAGCTTGCGGGCTAGCGGCACAGATACGCAGTATTTT
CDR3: CASSLRASGTDTQYF

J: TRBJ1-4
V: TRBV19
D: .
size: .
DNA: TGTGCCAGTACCGAGAACGGGGTGTATGGTGAAAAACTGTTTTTT
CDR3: CASTENGVYGEKLFF

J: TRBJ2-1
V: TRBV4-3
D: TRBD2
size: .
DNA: TGCGCCAGCAGCCAAGATTCGGGAGGGGACAATGAGCAGTTCTTC
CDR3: CASSQDSGGDNEQFF

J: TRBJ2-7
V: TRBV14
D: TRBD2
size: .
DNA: TGTGCCAGCAGCCATGATACTAGCGCCTACTACGAGCAGTACTTC
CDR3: CASSHDTSAYYEQYF